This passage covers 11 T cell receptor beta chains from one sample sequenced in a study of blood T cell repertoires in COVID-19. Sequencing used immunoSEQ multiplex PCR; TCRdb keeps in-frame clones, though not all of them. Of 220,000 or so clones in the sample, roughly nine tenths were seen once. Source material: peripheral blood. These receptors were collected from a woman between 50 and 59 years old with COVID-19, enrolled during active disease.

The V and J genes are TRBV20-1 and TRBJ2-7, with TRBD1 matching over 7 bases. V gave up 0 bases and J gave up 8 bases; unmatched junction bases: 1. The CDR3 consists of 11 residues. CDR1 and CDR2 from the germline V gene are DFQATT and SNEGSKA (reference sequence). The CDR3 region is CSAREGGKQYF. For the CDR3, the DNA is TGCAGTGCTAGAGAAGGGGGCAAGCAGTACTTC.

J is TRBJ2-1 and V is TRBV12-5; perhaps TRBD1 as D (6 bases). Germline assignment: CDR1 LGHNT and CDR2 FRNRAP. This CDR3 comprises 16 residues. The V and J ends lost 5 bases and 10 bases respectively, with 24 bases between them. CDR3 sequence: CASGQNRIQGIVEQFF. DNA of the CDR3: TGTGCTAGTGGTCAAAACAGGATACAGGGAATCGTCGAGCAGTTCTTC.

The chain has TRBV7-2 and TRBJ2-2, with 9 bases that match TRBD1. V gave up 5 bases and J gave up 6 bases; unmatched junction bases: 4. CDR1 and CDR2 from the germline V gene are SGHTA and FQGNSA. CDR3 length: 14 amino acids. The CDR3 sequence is CASSTRQGAGELFF. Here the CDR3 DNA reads TGTGCCAGCAGCACTAGACAGGGGGCCGGGGAGCTGTTTTTT. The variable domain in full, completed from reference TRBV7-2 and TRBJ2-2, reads GAGVSQSPSNKVTEKGKDVELRCDPISGHTALYWYRQSLGQGLEFLIYFQGNSAPDKSGLPSDRFSAERTGGSVSTLTIQRTQQEDSAVYLCASSTRQGAGELFFGEGSRLTVL.

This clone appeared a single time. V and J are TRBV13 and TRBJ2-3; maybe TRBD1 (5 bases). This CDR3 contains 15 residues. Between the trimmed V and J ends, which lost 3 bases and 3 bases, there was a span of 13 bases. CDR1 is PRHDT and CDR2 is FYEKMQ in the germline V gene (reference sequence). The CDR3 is CASSFRQSGTDTQYF. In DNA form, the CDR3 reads TGTGCCAGCAGCTTCCGACAGAGTGGTACAGATACGCAGTATTTT.

For the CDR3, the DNA is TGTGCCAGCAGTACCTACCGGACAGGGATCTATGGCTACACCTTC. Its translation: CASSTYRTGIYGYTF. The chain recombines TRBV6-5 with TRBJ1-2; 8 nucleotides align to TRBD1. Germline CDR1 MNHEY, CDR2 SVGAGI. The V segment lost 5 bases and the J segment 4 bases; nucleotides outside the gene matches: 9. CDR3 length: 15 residues.

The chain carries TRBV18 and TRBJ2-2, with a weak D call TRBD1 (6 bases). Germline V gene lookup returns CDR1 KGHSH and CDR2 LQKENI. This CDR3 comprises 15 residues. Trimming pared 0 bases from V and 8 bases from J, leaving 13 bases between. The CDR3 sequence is CASSPPDHGTGELFF. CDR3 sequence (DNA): TGTGCCAGCTCACCACCGGACCATGGGACAGGGGAGCTGTTTTTT.

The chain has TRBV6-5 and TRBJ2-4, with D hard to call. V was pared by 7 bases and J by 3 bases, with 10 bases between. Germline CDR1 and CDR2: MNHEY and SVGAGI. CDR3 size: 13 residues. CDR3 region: CASTTYRKNIQYF. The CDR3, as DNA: TGTGCCAGCACCACATACCGCAAAAACATTCAGTACTTC.

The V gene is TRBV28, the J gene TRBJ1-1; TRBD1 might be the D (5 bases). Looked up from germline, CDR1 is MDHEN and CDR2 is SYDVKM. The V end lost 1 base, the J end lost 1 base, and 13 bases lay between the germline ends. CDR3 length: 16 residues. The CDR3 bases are TGTGCCAGCAGTTTATTCAGGGTAGGAAAGAACACTGAAGCTTTCTTT. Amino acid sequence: CASSLFRVGKNTEAFF.

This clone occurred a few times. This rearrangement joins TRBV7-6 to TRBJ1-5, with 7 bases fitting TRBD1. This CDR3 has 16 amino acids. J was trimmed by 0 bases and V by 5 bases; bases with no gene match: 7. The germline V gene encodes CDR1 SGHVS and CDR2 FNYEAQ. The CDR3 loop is CASSPRDSYSNQPQHF. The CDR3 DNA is TGTGCCAGCAGCCCACGGGACAGCTATAGCAATCAGCCCCAGCATTTT.

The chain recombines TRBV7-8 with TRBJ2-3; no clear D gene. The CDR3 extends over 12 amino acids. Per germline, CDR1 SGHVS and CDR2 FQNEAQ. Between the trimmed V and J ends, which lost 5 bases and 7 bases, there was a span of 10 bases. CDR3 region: CASSLDRYTQYF. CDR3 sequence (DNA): TGTGCCAGCAGCCTCGATCGGTATACGCAGTATTTT.

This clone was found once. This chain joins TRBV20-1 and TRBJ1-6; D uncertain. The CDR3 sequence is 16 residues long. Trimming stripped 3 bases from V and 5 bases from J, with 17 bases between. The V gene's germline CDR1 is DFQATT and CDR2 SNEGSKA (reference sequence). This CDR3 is CSASAAGSGDNSPLHF. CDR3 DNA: TGCAGTGCTAGTGCCGCGGGTAGTGGGGATAATTCACCCCTCCACTTT.